A selection of T cell receptor beta chains follows, all from one sample in a study of blood T cell repertoires in COVID-19. Sequenced by immunoSEQ multiplex PCR; TCRdb stores in-frame clones only, minus some. The sample shows 150,000 or so clones, about 90% of them seen only once. Sequences were obtained from peripheral blood. These receptors were taken from a man aged 25 to 45 with COVID-19, enrolled during active disease. Both conserved end residues are part of each CDR3. A D gene is named only where the DNA matches it firmly. Where a row states a size, it is once, few, many or the class of an expanded clone; other rows omit it.

D gene: TRBD1
clone size: NA
V gene: TRBV4-2
J gene: TRBJ1-2
CDR3 protein: CASSQDTGGSGYTF
CDR3 DNA: TGTGCCAGCAGCCAAGATACAGGGGGCTCTGGCTACACCTTC

D gene: TRBD1
clone size: once
V gene: TRBV7-9
J gene: TRBJ1-6
CDR3 protein: CASSLAETGGTPLHF
CDR3 DNA: TGTGCCAGCAGCTTAGCTGAGACAGGGGGAACCCCCCTCCACTTT

D gene: NA
clone size: NA
V gene: TRBV18
J gene: TRBJ1-1
CDR3 protein: CASSPTMNTEAFF
CDR3 DNA: TGTGCCAGCTCACCCACTATGAACACTGAAGCTTTCTTT

D gene: NA
clone size: NA
V gene: TRBV2
J gene: TRBJ1-2
CDR3 protein: CASSPGRGSYGYTF
CDR3 DNA: TGTGCCAGCAGCCCGGGGCGGGGATCCTATGGCTACACCTTC

D gene: NA
clone size: NA
V gene: TRBV30
J gene: TRBJ2-2
CDR3 protein: CAWSSWGTDGELFF
CDR3 DNA: TGTGCCTGGTCGAGTTGGGGCACTGACGGGGAGCTGTTTTTT

D gene: TRBD1
clone size: NA
V gene: TRBV28
J gene: TRBJ2-3
CDR3 protein: CASSSSGTGTDTQYF
CDR3 DNA: TGTGCCAGCAGTTCATCAGGGACAGGCACAGATACGCAGTATTTT

D gene: NA
clone size: NA
V gene: TRBV2
J gene: TRBJ1-1
CDR3 protein: CASDLGGGTEAFF
CDR3 DNA: TGTGCCAGCGATTTGGGCGGAGGAACTGAAGCTTTCTTT

D gene: TRBD1
clone size: NA
V gene: TRBV19
J gene: TRBJ1-5
CDR3 protein: CASSITGASNQPQHF
CDR3 DNA: TGTGCCAGTAGTATAACAGGGGCTAGCAATCAGCCCCAGCATTTT

D gene: NA
clone size: NA
V gene: TRBV25-1
J gene: TRBJ2-7
CDR3 protein: CASSLGGKGAYEQYF
CDR3 DNA: TGTGCCAGCAGCTTAGGCGGGAAGGGGGCTTACGAGCAGTACTTC

D gene: TRBD1
clone size: NA
V gene: TRBV27
J gene: TRBJ2-7
CDR3 protein: CASSFTGGPYEQYF
CDR3 DNA: TGTGCCAGCAGTTTTACAGGGGGGCCCTACGAGCAGTACTTC

D gene: TRBD2
clone size: few
V gene: TRBV18
J gene: TRBJ2-1
CDR3 protein: CASSPGRGGLDEQFF
CDR3 DNA: TGTGCCAGCTCACCGGGGCGGGGGGGCCTCGATGAGCAGTTCTTC

D gene: NA
clone size: NA
V gene: TRBV6-5
J gene: TRBJ2-7
CDR3 protein: CASRYRGGGYEQYF
CDR3 DNA: TGTGCCAGCAGGTACAGGGGGGGTGGCTACGAGCAGTACTTC

D gene: TRBD1
clone size: NA
V gene: TRBV5-6
J gene: TRBJ1-5
CDR3 protein: CASSWGQNQPQHF
CDR3 DNA: TGTGCCAGCAGCTGGGGACAGAATCAGCCCCAGCATTTT

D gene: NA
clone size: NA
V gene: TRBV18
J gene: TRBJ2-7
CDR3 protein: CASSPRGTSYEQYF
CDR3 DNA: TGTGCCAGCTCACCACGGGGCACGTCCTACGAGCAGTACTTC

D gene: NA
clone size: few
V gene: TRBV5-1
J gene: TRBJ2-3
CDR3 protein: CASSSQGTDTQYF
CDR3 DNA: TGCGCCAGCAGCTCACAGGGTACAGATACGCAGTATTTT

D gene: NA
clone size: NA
V gene: TRBV3-1/TRBV3-2
J gene: TRBJ2-1
CDR3 protein: CASSQGRERSSYNEQFF
CDR3 DNA: TGTGCCAGCAGCCAAGGTCGGGAAAGGAGCTCCTACAATGAGCAGTTCTTC

D gene: TRBD1
clone size: NA
V gene: TRBV9
J gene: TRBJ1-4
CDR3 protein: CASSLQGDEKLFF
CDR3 DNA: TGTGCCAGCAGCCTTCAGGGGGATGAAAAACTGTTTTTT

D gene: NA
clone size: NA
V gene: TRBV5-1
J gene: TRBJ2-5
CDR3 protein: CASSLVRGLYQETQYF
CDR3 DNA: TGCGCCAGCAGCTTGGTGCGGGGCCTGTACCAAGAGACCCAGTACTTC

D gene: NA
clone size: NA
V gene: TRBV7-8
J gene: TRBJ1-2
CDR3 protein: CASSLTWSSEGYTF
CDR3 DNA: TGTGCCAGCAGCTTAACGTGGTCGAGTGAAGGCTACACCTTC

D gene: NA
clone size: NA
V gene: TRBV19
J gene: TRBJ2-2
CDR3 protein: CASKIRDTANTGELFF
CDR3 DNA: TGTGCCAGTAAGATTAGGGACACTGCGAACACCGGGGAGCTGTTTTTT

D gene: TRBD2
clone size: NA
V gene: TRBV6-5
J gene: TRBJ2-1
CDR3 protein: CASSYTRSGIEQFF
CDR3 DNA: TGTGCCAGCAGTTACACAAGAAGCGGGATTGAGCAGTTCTTC

D gene: TRBD1
clone size: many
V gene: TRBV27
J gene: TRBJ2-2
CDR3 protein: CASSSTGVSTGELFF
CDR3 DNA: TGTGCCAGCAGTTCGACAGGGGTCTCCACCGGGGAGCTGTTTTTT

D gene: TRBD1
clone size: NA
V gene: TRBV6-5
J gene: TRBJ2-3
CDR3 protein: CASSYRDRGGDTQYF
CDR3 DNA: TGTGCCAGCAGTTACAGGGACAGGGGGGGAGATACGCAGTATTTT

D gene: NA
clone size: NA
V gene: TRBV20-1
J gene: TRBJ1-2
CDR3 protein: CSAKGLYGYTF
CDR3 DNA: TGCAGTGCTAAGGGGCTCTATGGCTACACCTTC

D gene: NA
clone size: NA
V gene: TRBV6-5
J gene: TRBJ1-2
CDR3 protein: CASSYIGLAGGGYTF
CDR3 DNA: TGTGCCAGCAGTTATATAGGCCTAGCGGGAGGGGGCTACACCTTC

D gene: NA
clone size: few
V gene: TRBV23-1
J gene: TRBJ1-2
CDR3 protein: CASSQSRGYYGYTF
CDR3 DNA: TGCGCCAGCAGTCAATCGCGCGGATACTATGGCTACACCTTC

D gene: NA
clone size: NA
V gene: TRBV19
J gene: TRBJ1-5
CDR3 protein: CASSRGVGGNRNQPQHF
CDR3 DNA: TGTGCCAGTAGTAGAGGTGTGGGGGGGAATCGCAATCAGCCCCAGCATTTT

D gene: NA
clone size: NA
V gene: TRBV7-8
J gene: TRBJ1-5
CDR3 protein: CASSTILGQLRSSNQPQHF
CDR3 DNA: TGTGCCAGCAGCACAATTCTCGGACAGCTACGTTCTAGCAATCAGCCCCAGCATTTT

D gene: NA
clone size: NA
V gene: TRBV7-2
J gene: TRBJ2-2
CDR3 protein: CASSSGLITGELFF
CDR3 DNA: TGTGCCAGCAGCTCTGGACTTATCACCGGGGAGCTGTTTTTT

D gene: TRBD1
clone size: NA
V gene: TRBV24-1
J gene: TRBJ1-5
CDR3 protein: CATSAQGISQPQHF
CDR3 DNA: TGTGCCACCAGTGCACAGGGGATAAGTCAGCCCCAGCATTTT

D gene: NA
clone size: NA
V gene: TRBV19
J gene: TRBJ1-2
CDR3 protein: CASSIRGRDDGYTF
CDR3 DNA: TGTGCCAGTAGTATTAGGGGCAGGGATGACGGCTACACCTTC

D gene: NA
clone size: NA
V gene: TRBV7-2
J gene: TRBJ2-7
CDR3 protein: CASSSLHEQYF
CDR3 DNA: TGTGCCAGCAGCTCCCTCCACGAGCAGTACTTC

D gene: NA
clone size: NA
V gene: TRBV19
J gene: TRBJ1-2
CDR3 protein: CASSTRGRTGNYGYTF
CDR3 DNA: TGTGCCAGTAGTACCAGGGGACGCACAGGCAACTATGGCTACACCTTC

D gene: NA
clone size: NA
V gene: TRBV7-6
J gene: TRBJ2-5
CDR3 protein: CASSLVPGSPRSQYF
CDR3 DNA: TGTGCCAGCAGCTTGGTCCCGGGGAGCCCAAGGTCCCAGTACTTC

D gene: NA
clone size: NA
V gene: TRBV12-3/TRBV12-4
J gene: TRBJ2-7
CDR3 protein: CASSLYRQYEQYF
CDR3 DNA: TGTGCCAGCAGTTTATACAGGCAGTACGAGCAGTACTTC

D gene: NA
clone size: once
V gene: TRBV27
J gene: TRBJ1-4
CDR3 protein: CASSLGPPGTNEKLFF
CDR3 DNA: TGTGCCAGCAGTTTGGGGCCGCCTGGGACTAATGAAAAACTGTTTTTT

D gene: NA
clone size: NA
V gene: TRBV7-2
J gene: TRBJ2-7
CDR3 protein: CASSPSRVSYEQYF
CDR3 DNA: TGTGCCAGCAGCCCCTCCCGCGTTTCCTACGAGCAGTACTTC

D gene: NA
clone size: NA
V gene: TRBV4-1
J gene: TRBJ1-6
CDR3 protein: CASSQRRTAANSPLHF
CDR3 DNA: TGCGCCAGCAGCCAGCGCCGGACAGCCGCCAATTCACCCCTCCACTTT

D gene: NA
clone size: NA
V gene: TRBV18
J gene: TRBJ2-5
CDR3 protein: CASSPPTAETQYF
CDR3 DNA: TGTGCCAGCTCACCACCTACAGCAGAGACCCAGTACTTC

D gene: TRBD2
clone size: NA
V gene: TRBV5-4
J gene: TRBJ2-1
CDR3 protein: CASSRDGTSGGQFF
CDR3 DNA: TGTGCCAGCAGCAGAGACGGGACTAGCGGGGGGCAGTTCTTC

D gene: NA
clone size: few
V gene: TRBV6-5
J gene: TRBJ1-1
CDR3 protein: CASSPSGTGGLEAFF
CDR3 DNA: TGTGCCAGCAGCCCCTCCGGGACGGGGGGACTTGAAGCTTTCTTT

D gene: TRBD2
clone size: NA
V gene: TRBV7-2
J gene: TRBJ2-2
CDR3 protein: CASSYYGGSGELFF
CDR3 DNA: TGTGCCAGCAGCTACTACGGGGGGTCCGGGGAGCTGTTTTTT

D gene: TRBD1
clone size: NA
V gene: TRBV7-2
J gene: TRBJ1-2
CDR3 protein: CASSFFRQGKNGYTF
CDR3 DNA: TGTGCCAGCAGCTTCTTCCGACAGGGGAAGAATGGCTACACCTTC

D gene: NA
clone size: NA
V gene: TRBV6-2/TRBV6-3
J gene: TRBJ2-2
CDR3 protein: CASSSITSFRQGTGELFF
CDR3 DNA: TGTGCCAGCAGTTCTATTACATCCTTTCGCCAGGGAACCGGGGAGCTGTTTTTT

D gene: TRBD1
clone size: NA
V gene: TRBV28
J gene: TRBJ1-2
CDR3 protein: CASTHDRGYGYTF
CDR3 DNA: TGTGCCAGCACACACGACAGGGGCTATGGCTACACCTTC

D gene: TRBD2
clone size: NA
V gene: TRBV7-3
J gene: TRBJ2-2
CDR3 protein: CASSLTGLAGGKSGELFF
CDR3 DNA: TGTGCCAGCAGCTTAACGGGGCTAGCGGGAGGAAAGAGCGGGGAGCTGTTTTTT

D gene: TRBD1
clone size: NA
V gene: TRBV7-9
J gene: TRBJ1-2
CDR3 protein: CASSPKTGFYGYTF
CDR3 DNA: TGTGCCAGCAGCCCCAAGACAGGGTTCTATGGCTACACCTTC